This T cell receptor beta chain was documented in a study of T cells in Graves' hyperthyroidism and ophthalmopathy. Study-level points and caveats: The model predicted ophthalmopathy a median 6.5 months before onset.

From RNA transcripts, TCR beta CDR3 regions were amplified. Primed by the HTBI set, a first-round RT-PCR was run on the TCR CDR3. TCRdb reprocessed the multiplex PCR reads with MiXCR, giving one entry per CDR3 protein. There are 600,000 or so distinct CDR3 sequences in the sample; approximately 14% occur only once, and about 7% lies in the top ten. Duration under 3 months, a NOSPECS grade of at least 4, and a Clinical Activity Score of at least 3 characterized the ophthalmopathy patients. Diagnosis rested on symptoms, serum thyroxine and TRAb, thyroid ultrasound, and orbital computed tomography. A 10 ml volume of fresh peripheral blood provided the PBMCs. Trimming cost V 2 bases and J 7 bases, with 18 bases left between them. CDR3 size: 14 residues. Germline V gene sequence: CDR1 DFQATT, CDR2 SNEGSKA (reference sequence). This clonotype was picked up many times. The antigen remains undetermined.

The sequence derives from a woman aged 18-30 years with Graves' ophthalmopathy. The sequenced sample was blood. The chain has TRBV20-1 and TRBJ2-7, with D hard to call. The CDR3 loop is CSARLGSTIGEQYF. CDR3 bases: TGCAGTGCTAGACTGGGCAGCACTATCGGAGAGCAGTACTTC.